A single sample is the source of the 10 T cell receptor beta chains below, sequenced in a study of cytomegalovirus exposure and HLA in healthy donors. Use of 60 Vbeta and 13 Jbeta primers characterized the PCR. Data came from immunoSEQ multiplex PCR; TCRdb stores just in-frame clones and leaves some out. In the table there are around 150,000 clones, approximately 77% of which are singletons. The sample taken for sequencing was PBMCs. Receptors originate from a man aged 50-59 years in good health and CMV-seropositive.

The rearrangement links TRBV15 to TRBJ2-7, with TRBD1 matching over 9 bases. The CDR3 has 16 residues. Looked up from germline, CDR1 is LNHNV and CDR2 is YYDKDF (reference sequence). The V and J ends lost 1 base and 3 bases, in that order; junction bases with no gene match: 7. CDR3 nucleotides: TGTGCCACCAGCAGAGCAGGACAGGGGCCGCGCTACGAGCAGTACTTC. Translation: CATSRAGQGPRYEQYF.

CDR3 loop: CASSEAGGEGSPLHF. CDR3 sequence (DNA): TGTGCCAGCAGTGAGGCAGGGGGCGAGGGATCACCCCTCCACTTT. The V gene is TRBV6-1, the J gene TRBJ1-6, with TRBD1 matching 8 bases. From germline, CDR1 is MNHNS and CDR2 SASEGT. The V segment lost 3 bases and the J segment 10 bases; nucleotides outside the gene matches: 8. The CDR3 sequence is 15 residues long.

The chain carries TRBV6-1 and TRBJ1-1, with a possible D match to TRBD1 (5 bases). The CDR3 covers 13 residues. The germline gives CDR1 MNHNS, CDR2 SASEGT. With 5 bases removed from V and 2 bases from J, the gap between germline ends came to 9 bases. CDR3 protein: CASSSTDNTEAFF. The CDR3 DNA is TGTGCCAGCAGTTCGACAGATAACACTGAAGCTTTCTTT.

This rearrangement joins TRBV4-3 to TRBJ1-2, with D unclear. Trimming removed 4 bases at V and 6 bases at J, with 9 bases between. CDR1 is LGHNA, CDR2 YSLEER, per germline. There are 12 residues in the CDR3. CDR3 protein: CASSPDGDGYTF. The DNA of the CDR3 is TGCGCCAGCAGCCCCGACGGAGATGGCTACACCTTC.

CDR3 loop: CASSVLAGATGELFF. CDR3 nucleotides: TGTGCCAGCAGTGTATTGGCCGGAGCCACCGGGGAGCTGTTTTTT. This chain joins TRBV6-4 and TRBJ2-2; D is undetermined. Germline V lookup: CDR1 MRHNA, CDR2 SNTAGT. Trimming cost V 4 bases and J 4 bases, with 13 bases left between them. This CDR3 has 15 amino acids.

The rearrangement uses TRBV7-9 and TRBJ1-5; TRBD1 might be the D (6 bases). The CDR3 contains 15 residues. V was pared by 4 bases and J by 7 bases, with 17 bases between. The germline V gene has CDR1 SEHNR and CDR2 FQNEAQ (reference sequence). The CDR3 protein is CASSSQETGTQPQHF. The CDR3 bases are TGTGCCAGCAGCTCGCAAGAAACAGGGACCCAGCCCCAGCATTTT.

The rearrangement uses TRBV9 and TRBJ2-3; TRBD2 might be the D (5 bases). CDR3 size: 16 residues. Per the germline V gene, CDR1 is SGDLS and CDR2 is YYNGEE. Trimming removed 0 bases from V and 2 bases from J, with 13 bases in between. DNA of the CDR3: TGTGCCAGCAGCGTAGCTGCTAGCAGATCCACAGATACGCAGTATTTT. Protein product: CASSVAASRSTDTQYF. The variable domain in full, with the rest retrieved from reference TRBV9 and TRBJ2-3, is DSGVTQTPKHLITATGQRVTLRCSPRSGDLSVYWYQQSLDQGLQFLIQYYNGEERAKGNILERFSAQQFPDLHSELNLSSLELGDSALYFCASSVAASRSTDTQYFGPGTRLTVL.

A single count supports this clone. This chain links TRBV4-3 with TRBJ1-4; the D gene is possibly TRBD1 (5 bases). Trimming shortened V by 0 bases and J by 0 bases, and 11 bases separated the two germline ends. The CDR3 loop spans 17 amino acids. Germline V gene lookup returns CDR1 LGHNA and CDR2 YSLEER. The DNA for the CDR3 is TGCGCCAGCAGCCAAGATTTGAGACAGACAACTAATGAAAAACTGTTTTTT. Translation: CASSQDLRQTTNEKLFF.

J is TRBJ2-3 and V is TRBV29-1; perhaps TRBD2 as D (5 bases). The germline CDR1 and CDR2 sequences are SQVTM and ANQGSEA. The CDR3 extends over 15 amino acids. V lost 6 bases to trimming and J lost 1 base, with 17 bases between them. The CDR3 nucleotides read TGCAGCGTCCAAAAAAGATGGGGAGGCACAGATACGCAGTATTTT. This sequence encodes CSVQKRWGGTDTQYF.

The chain has TRBV19 and TRBJ1-6; D gene uncertain. The CDR3 is made up of 15 amino acids. Germline CDR1 reads LNHDA; CDR2 reads SQIVND (reference sequence). V lost 6 bases, J lost 14 bases, and 23 bases lay in between. The CDR3: CASRNSASRPSTLHF. CDR3 DNA sequence: TGTGCCAGTAGAAACTCAGCCAGCAGGCCCTCCACCCTCCACTTT.